Presented here are 20 T cell receptor beta chains from one specimen sequenced in a study of OX40 agonist ivuxolimab in advanced cancers. Sequencing was performed with immunoSEQ multiplex PCR; in TCRdb, only in-frame clones are kept and a portion is missing. The top ten hold approximately 3.9% of the sample, which has approximately 45,000 clones, 75% to 90% seen once. The source material was CD4+ or CD8+ T cells sorted from blood, sampled in a trial of the OX40 agonist ivuxolimab. These receptors originate from an adult with an advanced solid tumor such as melanoma, head and neck, liver or kidney cancer.

This clone is a singleton in its sample. V is TRBV2 and J is TRBJ2-1, with D unclear. Trimming cost V 6 bases and J 2 bases, with 14 bases left between them. This CDR3 is built from 15 residues. From germline, CDR1 is SNHLY and CDR2 FYNNEI. For the CDR3, the DNA is TGTGCCAGCAGCCCGGACGGATACCCCTACAATGAGCAGTTCTTC. It codes for CASSPDGYPYNEQFF.

V gene TRBV28 combines with J gene TRBJ2-5; 9 nucleotides match TRBD2. Germline CDR1 is MDHEN and CDR2 is SYDVKM. This CDR3 has 16 residues. Trimming at V came to 8 bases and at J to 2 bases, leaving 12 bases not matched to a gene. For the CDR3, the DNA is TGTGCCAGCGGTCCTAGCGGGGACGGGCAACAAGAGACCCAGTACTTC. The encoded protein is CASGPSGDGQQETQYF.

V usage is TRBV10-3 and J usage is TRBJ2-1; 7 positions agree with TRBD2. The CDR3 is 13 residues long. V lost 7 bases to trimming and J lost 8 bases; unmatched junction nucleotides: 8. CDR1 and CDR2 (germline): ENHRY, SYGVKD. The CDR3 sequence: CAIKERDHDEQFF. The DNA for the CDR3 is TGTGCCATCAAGGAGCGGGACCACGATGAGCAGTTCTTC.

V gene TRBV13 combines with J gene TRBJ2-5; D not certain. The CDR3 runs 14 residues. The germline V and J ends were trimmed by 4 bases and 5 bases, with 14 bases remaining between them. Germline loops: CDR1 PRHDT, CDR2 FYEKMQ (reference sequence). CDR3 protein: CASSSDRGLETQYF. The CDR3 nucleotides are TGTGCCAGCAGCTCCGACCGCGGCCTGGAGACCCAGTACTTC. The complete variable domain, with remaining parts taken from reference TRBV13 and TRBJ2-5, reads AAGVIQSPRHLIKEKRETATLKCYPIPRHDTVYWYQQGPGQDPQFLISFYEKMQSDKGSIPDRFSAQQFSDYHSELNMSSLELGDSALYFCASSSDRGLETQYFGPGTRLLVL.

The chain employs TRBV19 and TRBJ1-2, with TRBD1 identical over 11 bases. The CDR3 is 13 amino acids. Germline V gene lookup returns CDR1 LNHDA and CDR2 SQIVND (reference sequence). J lost 7 bases, V lost 10 bases, and 8 bases had no gene match. CDR3 sequence: CATEKGQGVGYTF. CDR3 coding DNA: TGTGCCACCGAGAAGGGACAGGGGGTTGGCTACACCTTC.

V usage is TRBV11-2 and J usage is TRBJ2-1; D possibly corresponds to TRBD1 (6 bases). Germline V gives CDR1 SGHAT, CDR2 FQNNGV. The CDR3 is made up of 13 amino acids. The germline V and J ends were trimmed by 4 bases and 9 bases, with 13 bases remaining between them. The CDR3 here is CASSSDRLAEQFF. Here the CDR3 DNA reads TGTGCCAGCAGCTCCGACAGGCTTGCTGAGCAGTTCTTC.

This clone was counted only a few times. The chain has TRBV7-9 and TRBJ1-6, with D possibly TRBD1 on 6 matching bases. Trimming cost V 3 bases and J 10 bases, with 16 bases left between them. CDR1 and CDR2 from the germline V gene are SEHNR and FQNEAQ (reference sequence). This CDR3 comprises 15 residues. CDR3 loop: CASSLGGTLGSPLHF. The CDR3 region has the DNA TGTGCCAGCAGCTTGGGGGGCACCCTCGGCTCACCCCTCCACTTT.

This clone was observed a handful of times. The chain is built from TRBV5-1 and TRBJ2-7; 10 nucleotides align to TRBD2. The CDR3 has 15 residues. The V segment lost 0 bases and the J segment 3 bases; nucleotides outside the gene matches: 3. CDR1 is SGHRS, CDR2 YFSETQ, per germline. For the CDR3, the DNA is TGCGCCAGCAGCTTGGCTAGCGGGGGAATCTACGAGCAGTACTTC. Translating it yields CASSLASGGIYEQYF.

V gene TRBV11-2 combines with J gene TRBJ1-6, with D perhaps TRBD1 (5 bases). Germline V CDR1 and CDR2: SGHAT, FQNNGV. The CDR3 loop spans 14 amino acids. Trimming took 1 base from V and 7 from J, leaving 8 bases between them. Here the CDR3 reads CASSLAGPNSPLHF. In nucleotides, the CDR3 is TGTGCCAGCAGCTTAGCAGGGCCCAATTCACCCCTCCACTTT.

The gene calls are TRBV6-6 and TRBJ1-2; 7 bases fit TRBD1. Germline-derived CDR1 and CDR2 are MNHNY and SVGAGI (reference sequence). The J segment lost 6 bases and the V segment lost 7 bases, leaving 11 bases of the junction unmatched. The CDR3 contains 14 residues. The CDR3 reads CASNLGAGTDGYTF. In DNA, the CDR3 is TGTGCCAGCAACCTGGGGGCTGGGACAGATGGCTACACCTTC.

The genes are TRBV2 and TRBJ2-1, with D hard to call. This CDR3 has 14 residues. CDR1 and CDR2 (germline): SNHLY, FYNNEI. Trimming stripped 2 bases from V and 0 bases from J, with 5 bases between. CDR3 DNA sequence: TGTGCCAGCAGTGAATCGAGCTCCTACAATGAGCAGTTCTTC. This translates into CASSESSSYNEQFF.

V is TRBV2 and J is TRBJ2-3, with TRBD2 identical over 13 bases. Germline V gene lookup returns CDR1 SNHLY and CDR2 FYNNEI. Losses at the gene ends were 5 bases for V and 4 bases for J; bases not matched to a gene: 6. The CDR3 is made up of 16 amino acids. CDR3 region: CASSQGLAGKADTQYF. As DNA, the CDR3 is TGTGCCAGCAGTCAGGGACTAGCGGGGAAGGCAGATACGCAGTATTTT.

V and J are TRBV7-2 and TRBJ2-6; tentative D call: TRBD1 (6 bases). This CDR3 has 15 amino acids. V was shortened by 8 bases and J by 3 bases, with 14 bases between the two germline ends. From germline, CDR1 is SGHTA and CDR2 FQGNSA. CDR3 nucleotide sequence: TGTGCCAGCGAATCACAGGGTTTTGGGGCCAACGTCCTGACTTTC. Translating gives CASESQGFGANVLTF.

This clone was detected only a few times. V is TRBV6-1 and J is TRBJ1-2, with TRBD1 matching 8 bases. From germline, CDR1 is MNHNS and CDR2 SASEGT. Losses at the gene ends were 7 bases for V and 2 bases for J; bases not matched to a gene: 9. The CDR3 consists of 15 residues. CDR3 in amino acids: CASTFLWTGNYGYTF. As DNA, the CDR3 is TGTGCCAGCACCTTCCTTTGGACAGGGAACTATGGCTACACCTTC.

This clone appeared a few times. CDR3 in amino acids: CAISAKTSGGLYEQFF. The CDR3 DNA reads TGTGCCATCAGTGCCAAGACTAGCGGGGGGTTGTATGAGCAGTTCTTC. This chain uses TRBV10-3 with TRBJ2-1, with 13 bases fitting TRBD2. The length of the CDR3 is 16 residues. Germline values: CDR1 ENHRY, CDR2 SYGVKD. The trim removed 4 bases at V and 8 bases at J, leaving 8 bases unmatched.

The CDR3 is CAWSLSRDLYTF. The DNA of the CDR3 is TGTGCCTGGAGTCTTTCCCGGGACCTCTACACCTTC. This chain connects TRBV30 to TRBJ1-2; D is perhaps TRBD1 (5 bases). This CDR3 has 12 residues. The V gene's germline CDR1 is GTSNPN and CDR2 SVGIG (reference sequence). V was cut by 2 bases and J by 10 bases, with 14 bases left in between. Based on the CDR3 plus reference TRBV30 and TRBJ1-2, the full variable domain is SQTIHQWPATLVQPVGSPLSLECTVEGTSNPNLYWYRQAAGRGLQLLFYSVGIGQISSEVPQNLSASRPQDRQFILSSKKLLLSDSGFYLCAWSLSRDLYTFGSGTRLTVV.

The chain recombines TRBV7-2 with TRBJ2-1, with TRBD2 matching 7 bases. The CDR3 totals 13 residues. Germline CDR1 is SGHTA and CDR2 is FQGNSA. The V segment lost 5 bases and the J segment 10 bases; nucleotides outside the gene matches: 8. For the CDR3, the DNA is TGTGCCAGCAGCGCCCGACTAGCCCGCGAGCAGTTCTTC. This translates into CASSARLAREQFF.

V gene TRBV10-3 combines with J gene TRBJ2-1; 8 bases fit TRBD2. The CDR3 extends over 16 amino acids. J lost 6 bases, V lost 4 bases, and 11 bases had no gene match. CDR1 is ENHRY and CDR2 is SYGVKD in the germline V gene. In DNA form, the CDR3 reads TGTGCCATCAGTGGGCAGGGCGGGGGGCTGTTCAATGAGCAGTTCTTC. Protein sequence: CAISGQGGGLFNEQFF.

The chain recombines TRBV4-3 with TRBJ1-2; D is undetermined. From germline, CDR1 is LGHNA and CDR2 YSLEER. Deletions cut 4 bases from V and 5 bases from J, with 11 bases between. The CDR3 totals 13 residues. CDR3 protein: CASSPQVGYGYTF. The DNA for the CDR3 is TGCGCCAGCAGCCCGCAAGTCGGATATGGCTACACCTTC.

This rearrangement joins TRBV15 to TRBJ2-1, with a tentative D call TRBD2 (6 bases). Per the germline V gene, CDR1 is LNHNV and CDR2 is YYDKDF (reference sequence). Trimming shortened V by 1 base and J by 4 bases, and 17 bases separated the two germline ends. The CDR3 loop spans 17 amino acids. The CDR3 loop reads CATSRVSSGKPYNEQFF. The CDR3 DNA sequence: TGTGCCACCAGCAGAGTAAGTAGCGGAAAACCGTACAATGAGCAGTTCTTC.